Listed here are 10 T cell receptor beta chains from one sample, sequenced in a study of T cell responses to AZD1222 COVID-19 vaccine. Assay used: immunoSEQ multiplex PCR; TCRdb lists only in-frame clones, some missing. The sample yields about 130,000 clones, over 75% seen once. This specimen consisted of peripheral blood, obtained on day 0 of MenACWY control vaccination. The origin of the receptors is an adult in good health.

The chain links TRBV11-2 to TRBJ2-3; 7 positions agree with TRBD2. V was pared by 8 bases and J by 2 bases, with 4 bases of the junction left unmatched. The germline V gene has CDR1 SGHAT and CDR2 FQNNGV. There are 13 residues in the CDR3. CDR3 sequence reads: CASRAGATDTQYF. In DNA, the CDR3 is TGTGCCAGCCGGGCGGGAGCCACAGATACGCAGTATTTT.

With respect to this clone: This CDR3 is also generated by other DNA sequences in the sample. The chain couples TRBV4-2 to TRBJ1-5, with no clear D. V gave up 0 bases and J gave up 7 bases, with 7 bases separating them. Germline V gene lookup returns CDR1 LGHNA and CDR2 YNFKEQ. The CDR3 contains 13 residues. In DNA, the CDR3 is TGTGCCAGCAGCCAAGACCTAGAACAGCCCCAGCATTTT. Encoded protein: CASSQDLEQPQHF.

This clone has a single count. CDR3 sequence (DNA): TGTGCCAGCAGAGAGAGCGGGAGTCTGGTCGAGCAGTACTTC. Translating it yields CASRESGSLVEQYF. This chain joins TRBV28 and TRBJ2-7, with 8 bases identical to TRBD2. V gave up 6 bases and J gave up 6 bases; unmatched junction bases: 10. The V gene's germline CDR1 is MDHEN and CDR2 SYDVKM. The length of the CDR3 is 14 residues. Drawing the rest from reference TRBV28 and TRBJ2-7, the complete variable domain is DVKVTQSSRYLVKRTGEKVFLECVQDMDHENMFWYRQDPGLGLRLIYFSYDVKMKEKGDIPEGYSVSREKKERFSLILESASTNQTSMYLCASRESGSLVEQYFGPGTRLTVT.

J is TRBJ1-3 and V is TRBV5-4; D not resolved. This CDR3 comprises 14 residues. V gave up 4 bases and J gave up 2 bases, with 10 bases separating them. CDR1 and CDR2 from the germline V gene are SGHNT and YYREEE (reference sequence). Written as DNA, the CDR3 is TGTGCCAGCAGCGGCGACTCTCCTGGAAACACCATATATTTT. Translation gives CASSGDSPGNTIYF.

J is TRBJ2-3 and V is TRBV28; no clear D. The CDR3 covers 15 residues. V was cut by 4 bases and J by 2 bases, with 13 bases left in between. Germline CDR1 and CDR2: MDHEN and SYDVKM. DNA for the CDR3: TGTGCCAGCAGTTCCCCCATGGGCTCCACAGATACGCAGTATTTT. Its translation: CASSSPMGSTDTQYF.

V is TRBV24-1 and J is TRBJ2-5; D assignment may be TRBD1 or TRBD2 (7 bases each). V was pared by 5 bases and J by 5 bases, with 29 bases between. CDR3 length equals 19 residues. Germline-derived CDR1 and CDR2 are KGHDR and SFDVKD. CDR3 in DNA: TGTGCCACCAGTGTAGGGGGCGCGACGACTAGCCTCTACGGGGAGACCCAGTACTTC. Its translation is CATSVGGATTSLYGETQYF.

This rearrangement joins TRBV21-1 to TRBJ1-4. TRBV21-1 is flagged as a pseudogene. CDR3 length equals 17 residues. The CDR3: CASSPRAGYREGEKLFF. The CDR3 nucleotides are TGTGCCAGCAGCCCCCGCGCTGGGTACAGGGAGGGAGAAAAACTGTTTTTT.

The chain is built from TRBV14 and TRBJ2-1; D is unclear. The CDR3 spans 14 residues. Trimming stripped 7 bases from V and 3 bases from J, with 13 bases between. Germline V gene lookup returns CDR1 SGHDN and CDR2 FVKESK. This CDR3 is CASMPDGHYNEQFF. DNA for the CDR3: TGTGCCAGCATGCCGGATGGGCACTACAATGAGCAGTTCTTC.

V and J are TRBV6-5 and TRBJ1-5; D might be TRBD1 (5 bases). Germline CDR1 MNHEY, CDR2 SVGAGI. V was pared by 5 bases and J by 7 bases, with 18 bases between. This CDR3 comprises 15 residues. The CDR3 is CASSNKRGRGQPQHF. CDR3 bases: TGTGCCAGCAGTAATAAGAGGGGTCGAGGGCAGCCCCAGCATTTT.

This clone turned up a few times. The chain combines TRBV14 with TRBJ1-1; 10 nucleotides match TRBD1. This CDR3 has 12 amino acids. With 3 bases clipped from V and 9 bases from J, the junction kept 1 base outside the gene matches. CDR1 SGHDN and CDR2 FVKESK come from the germline V gene. CDR3 sequence reads: CASSQGQGKAFF. As DNA, the CDR3 is TGTGCCAGCAGCCAGGGACAGGGGAAAGCTTTCTTT.